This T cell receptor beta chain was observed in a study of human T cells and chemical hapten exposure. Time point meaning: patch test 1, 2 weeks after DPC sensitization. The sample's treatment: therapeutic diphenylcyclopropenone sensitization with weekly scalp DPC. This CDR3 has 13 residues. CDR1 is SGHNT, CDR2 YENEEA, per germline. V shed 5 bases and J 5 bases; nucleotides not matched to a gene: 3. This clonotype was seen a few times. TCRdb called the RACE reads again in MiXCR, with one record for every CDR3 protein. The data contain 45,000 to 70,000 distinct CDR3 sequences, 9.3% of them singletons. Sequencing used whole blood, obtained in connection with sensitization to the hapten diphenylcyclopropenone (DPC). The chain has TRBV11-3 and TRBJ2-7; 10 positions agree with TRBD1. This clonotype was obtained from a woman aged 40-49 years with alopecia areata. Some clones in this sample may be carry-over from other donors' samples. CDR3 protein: CASSPGQGNEQYF. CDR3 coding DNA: TGTGCCAGCAGCCCGGGACAGGGGAACGAGCAGTACTTC. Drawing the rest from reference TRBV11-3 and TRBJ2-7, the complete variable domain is EAGVVQSPRYKIIEKKQPVAFWCNPISGHNTLYWYLQNLGQGPELLIRYENEEAVDDSQLPKDRFSAERLKGVDSTLKIQPAELGDSAVYLCASSPGQGNEQYFGPGTRLTVT.